This T cell receptor (beta chain) derives from a study of T-cell memory formation after mild COVID-19. Study-wide points: Memory cells collected pre-infection included some clones that later responded, suggesting cross-reactive memory joined. CD4+ clones that contracted lay mainly in CM and EM; CD8+ ones lay in EMRA. Specificity for SARS-CoV-2 was not confirmed among the second-wave clones peaking on day 37. While clones contracting from day 15 to 85 were balanced between CD4 and CD8, later expanders leaned CD4+.

The CDR3 is 13 residues long. J gave up 5 bases and V 1 base, and 2 bases lay outside the gene matches. CDR1 is SGHRS, CDR2 YFSETQ, per germline. TCRdb re-derived calls from the 5' RACE reads in MiXCR, one entry per CDR3 protein. The sample contains 140,000 or so distinct CDR3 sequences, less than 20% of which appear only once. To note about this clonotype: Its antigen remains unknown.

Source material: PBMCs or a T cell subset sorted from them (not recorded which). The genes are TRBV5-1 and TRBJ1-1, with TRBD1 identical over 7 bases. The TCR originated in an adult woman who had mild COVID-19 (a few samples of this study predate the infection). Cell type and time point are not known. The CDR3 is CASSLQGVTEAFF. The CDR3 DNA sequence: TGCGCCAGCAGCTTGCAGGGGGTAACTGAAGCTTTCTTT.